This TCR beta chain was captured in a study of response to subunit inactivated influenza vaccine. Points from the study as a whole: New T cells are recruited in small numbers by each seasonal influenza vaccination, according to the authors' suggestion.

This clonotype was counted between two and nine times. As yet, its antigen is unknown. The CDR3 totals 17 residues. Per germline, CDR1 MDHEN and CDR2 SYDVKM. Trimming took 3 bases from V and 5 from J, leaving 20 bases between them. One entry per CDR3 protein, called by TCRdb with MiXCR from the RT-PCR reads. The table has more than 450,000 distinct CDR3 sequences, 11% seen once; the top ten hold approximately 9.9%. The same data also went into a second study, on T cells expressing NK-cell markers. That source reports: 5'RACE template switching with UMIs generated TCR beta cDNA. Eight donors were sequenced, of whom seven were HCMV-seropositive, while the remaining one was HCMV-seronegative. Dominance of the CD3+CD56-NKG2C+ fraction by these clonotypes also held in a handful of donors.

Sequenced here: PBMCs from blood, sampled on the day of vaccination. This chain joins TRBV28 and TRBJ1-5; D possibly corresponds to TRBD1 (5 bases). The source is a man aged 45 to 65 who received an inactivated influenza vaccine. CDR3 sequence: CASSLTVKLNRYQPQHF. CDR3 bases: TGTGCCAGCAGTTTGACGGTAAAGCTGAACAGGTATCAGCCCCAGCATTTT.